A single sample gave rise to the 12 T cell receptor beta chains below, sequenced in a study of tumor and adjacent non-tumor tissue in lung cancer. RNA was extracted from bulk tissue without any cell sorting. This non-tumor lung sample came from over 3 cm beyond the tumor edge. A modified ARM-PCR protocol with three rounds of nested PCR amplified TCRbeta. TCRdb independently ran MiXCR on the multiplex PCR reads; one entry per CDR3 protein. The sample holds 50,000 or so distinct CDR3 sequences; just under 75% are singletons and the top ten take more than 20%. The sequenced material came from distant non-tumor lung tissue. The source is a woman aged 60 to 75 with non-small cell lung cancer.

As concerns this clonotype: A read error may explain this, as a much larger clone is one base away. The CDR3 region is CASNRTGSQLAGELFF. The CDR3 DNA reads as TGTGCCAGCAACCGGACGGGTAGCCAGCTCGCCGGGGAGCTGTTTTTT. The chain uses TRBV7-9 and TRBJ2-2; D not resolved. CDR1 SEHNR and CDR2 FQNEAQ come from the germline V gene (reference sequence). CDR3 length: 16 residues. Trimming shortened V by 7 bases and J by 6 bases, and 21 bases separated the two germline ends. The full variable domain, rest sourced from reference TRBV7-9 and TRBJ2-2, is DTGVSQNPRHKITKRGQNVTFRCDPISEHNRLYWYRQTLGQGPEFLTYFQNEAQLEKSRLLSDRFSAERPKGSFSTLEIQRTEQGDSAMYLCASNRTGSQLAGELFFGEGSRLTVL.

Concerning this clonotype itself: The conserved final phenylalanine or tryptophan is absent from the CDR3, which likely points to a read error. The CDR3 region has the DNA TGTGCCAGCTTCCGAGGGACAGGCAACAGTGAAGCTTTCTTA. As protein: CASFRGTGNSEAFL. The genes are TRBV7-8 and TRBJ1-1; the match to TRBD1 covers 8 bases. The CDR3 totals 14 residues. Germline V gene data show CDR1 as SGHVS and CDR2 as FQNEAQ.

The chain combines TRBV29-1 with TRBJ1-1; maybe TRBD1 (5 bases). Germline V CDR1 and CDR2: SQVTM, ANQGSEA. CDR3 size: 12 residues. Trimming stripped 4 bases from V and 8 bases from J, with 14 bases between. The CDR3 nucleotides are TGCAGCGTTGGGCACGGGGGTCACGAAGCTTTCTTT. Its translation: CSVGHGGHEAFF.

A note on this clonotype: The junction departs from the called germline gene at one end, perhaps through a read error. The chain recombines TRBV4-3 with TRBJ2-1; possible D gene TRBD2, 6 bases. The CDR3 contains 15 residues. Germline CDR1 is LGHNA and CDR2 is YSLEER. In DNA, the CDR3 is TGCGTCAGCAGCCCCGCGGGGAGCCAGAGGGGTGAGCAGTTCTTC. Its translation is CVSSPAGSQRGEQFF.

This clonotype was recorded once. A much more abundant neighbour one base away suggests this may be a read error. DNA for the CDR3: TGTGCCAGCAAGACGGACAGCCTTTTCCTGTACCAAGAGACCCAGTACTTC. Its translation: CASKTDSLFLYQETQYF. This chain uses TRBV28 with TRBJ2-5, with a possible D match to TRBD1 (6 bases). Between the trimmed V and J ends, which lost 7 bases and 0 bases, there was a span of 21 bases. The germline gives CDR1 MDHEN, CDR2 SYDVKM. The CDR3 loop spans 17 amino acids.

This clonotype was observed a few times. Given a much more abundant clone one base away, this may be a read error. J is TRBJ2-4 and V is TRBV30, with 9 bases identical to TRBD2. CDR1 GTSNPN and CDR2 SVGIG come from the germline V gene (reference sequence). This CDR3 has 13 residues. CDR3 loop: CAWRLAGKNIRYF. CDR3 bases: TGTGCCTGGAGACTAGCGGGCAAAAACATTCGGTACTTC. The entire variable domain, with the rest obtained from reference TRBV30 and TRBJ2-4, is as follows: SQTIHQWPATLVQPVGSPLSLECTVEGTSNPNLYWYRQAAGRGLQLLFYSVGIGQISSEVPQNLSASRPQDRQFILSSKKLLLSDSGFYLCAWRLAGKNIRYFGAGTRLSVL.

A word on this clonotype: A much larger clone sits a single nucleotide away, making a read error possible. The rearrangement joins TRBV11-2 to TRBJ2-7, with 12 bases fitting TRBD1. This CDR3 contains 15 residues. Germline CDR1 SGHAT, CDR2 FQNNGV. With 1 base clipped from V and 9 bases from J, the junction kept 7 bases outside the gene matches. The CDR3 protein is CASSLVGGQGASQYF. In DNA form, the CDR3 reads TGTGCCAGCAGCTTAGTTGGGGGACAGGGGGCGTCGCAGTACTTC.

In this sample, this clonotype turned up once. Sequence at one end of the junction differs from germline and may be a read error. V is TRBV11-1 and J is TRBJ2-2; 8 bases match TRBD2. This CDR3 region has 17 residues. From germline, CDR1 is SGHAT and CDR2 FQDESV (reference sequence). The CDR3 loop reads CARSPRPAGESTGEVFF. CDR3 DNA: TGTGCCAGAAGCCCGCGACCAGCGGGAGAATCCACCGGGGAGGTGTTTTTT.

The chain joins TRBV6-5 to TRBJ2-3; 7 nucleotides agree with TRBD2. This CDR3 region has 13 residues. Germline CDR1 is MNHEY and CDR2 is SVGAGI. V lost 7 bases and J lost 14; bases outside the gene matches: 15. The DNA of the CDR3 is TGTGCCAGCAATTTAGGAGAGGCGGGAGCTATGTATTTT. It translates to CASNLGEAGAMYF.

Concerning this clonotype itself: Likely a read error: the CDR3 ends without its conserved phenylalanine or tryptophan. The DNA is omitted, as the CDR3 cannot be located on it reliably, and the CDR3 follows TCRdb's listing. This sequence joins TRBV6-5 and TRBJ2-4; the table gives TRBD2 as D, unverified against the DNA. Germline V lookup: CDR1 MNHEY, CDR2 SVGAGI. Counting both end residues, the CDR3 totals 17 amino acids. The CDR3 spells CASRPSKGGGTKNIRYL.

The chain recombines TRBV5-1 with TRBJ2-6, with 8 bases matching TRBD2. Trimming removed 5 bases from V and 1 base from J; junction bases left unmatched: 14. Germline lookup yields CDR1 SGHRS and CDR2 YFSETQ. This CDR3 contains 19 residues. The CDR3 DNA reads TGCGCCAGCAGTTCGGGGGGGGCGGACCCGACTTCTGGGGCCAACGTCCTGACTTTC. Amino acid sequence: CASSSGGADPTSGANVLTF.

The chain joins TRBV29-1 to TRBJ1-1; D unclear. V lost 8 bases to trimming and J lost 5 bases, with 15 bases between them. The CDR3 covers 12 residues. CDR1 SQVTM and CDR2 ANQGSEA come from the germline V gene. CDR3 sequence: CSIEIRKTEAFF. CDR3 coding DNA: TGCAGCATCGAGATTAGGAAGACTGAAGCTTTCTTT.